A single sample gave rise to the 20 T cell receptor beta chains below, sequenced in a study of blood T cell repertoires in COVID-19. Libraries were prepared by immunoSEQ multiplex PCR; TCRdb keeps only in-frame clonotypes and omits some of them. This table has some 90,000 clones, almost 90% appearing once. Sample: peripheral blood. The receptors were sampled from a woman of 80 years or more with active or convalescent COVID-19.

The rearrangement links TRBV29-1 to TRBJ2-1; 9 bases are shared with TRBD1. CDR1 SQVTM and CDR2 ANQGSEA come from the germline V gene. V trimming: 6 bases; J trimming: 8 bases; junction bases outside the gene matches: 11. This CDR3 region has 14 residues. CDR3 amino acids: CSVPGTGIGDEQFF. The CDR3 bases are TGCAGCGTCCCAGGGACAGGGATCGGCGATGAGCAGTTCTTC.

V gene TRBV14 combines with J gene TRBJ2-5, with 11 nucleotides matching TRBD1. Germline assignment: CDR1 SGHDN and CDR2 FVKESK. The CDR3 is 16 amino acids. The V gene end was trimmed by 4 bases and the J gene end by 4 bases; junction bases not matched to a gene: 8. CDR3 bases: TGTGCCAGCAGCCCCCGGACAGGGGGCGTCCGAGAGACCCAGTACTTC. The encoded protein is CASSPRTGGVRETQYF.

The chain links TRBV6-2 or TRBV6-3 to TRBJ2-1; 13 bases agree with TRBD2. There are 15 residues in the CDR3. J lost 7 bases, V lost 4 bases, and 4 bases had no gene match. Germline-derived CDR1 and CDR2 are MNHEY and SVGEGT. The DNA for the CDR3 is TGTGCCAGCAGTTTGGGACTAGCGGGGATAAATGAGCAGTTCTTC. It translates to CASSLGLAGINEQFF.

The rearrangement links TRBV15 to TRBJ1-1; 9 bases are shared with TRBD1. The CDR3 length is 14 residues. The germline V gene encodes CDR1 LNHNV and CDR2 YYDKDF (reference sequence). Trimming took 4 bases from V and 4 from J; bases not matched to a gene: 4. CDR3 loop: CATSMDRGVTEAFF. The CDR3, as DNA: TGTGCCACCAGCATGGACAGGGGAGTCACTGAAGCTTTCTTT.

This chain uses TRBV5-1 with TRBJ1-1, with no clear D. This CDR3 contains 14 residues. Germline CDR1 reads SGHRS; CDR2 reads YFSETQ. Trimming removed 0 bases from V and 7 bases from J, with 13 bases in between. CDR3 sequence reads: CASSLVAGLGEAFF. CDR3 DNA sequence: TGCGCCAGCAGCTTGGTCGCGGGGTTGGGTGAAGCTTTCTTT.

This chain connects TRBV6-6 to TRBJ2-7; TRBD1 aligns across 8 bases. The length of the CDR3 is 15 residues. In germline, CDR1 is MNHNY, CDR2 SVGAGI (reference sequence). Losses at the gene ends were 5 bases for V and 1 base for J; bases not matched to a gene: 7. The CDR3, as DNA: TGTGCCAGCAGTACGACGACAGGGGATTCCTACGAGCAGTACTTC. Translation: CASSTTTGDSYEQYF.

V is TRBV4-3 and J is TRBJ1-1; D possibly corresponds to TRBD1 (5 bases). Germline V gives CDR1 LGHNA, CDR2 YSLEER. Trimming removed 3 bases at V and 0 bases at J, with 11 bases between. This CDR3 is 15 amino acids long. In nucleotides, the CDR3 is TGCGCCAGCAGCCAGAACGGGGGTCTGAACACTGAAGCTTTCTTT. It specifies CASSQNGGLNTEAFF.

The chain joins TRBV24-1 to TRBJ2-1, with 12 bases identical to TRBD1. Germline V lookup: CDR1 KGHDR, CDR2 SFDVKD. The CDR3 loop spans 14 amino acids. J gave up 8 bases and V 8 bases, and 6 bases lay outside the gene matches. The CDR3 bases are TGTGCCACCACATCAGGGACAGGGGGCGATGAGCAGTTCTTC. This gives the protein CATTSGTGGDEQFF.

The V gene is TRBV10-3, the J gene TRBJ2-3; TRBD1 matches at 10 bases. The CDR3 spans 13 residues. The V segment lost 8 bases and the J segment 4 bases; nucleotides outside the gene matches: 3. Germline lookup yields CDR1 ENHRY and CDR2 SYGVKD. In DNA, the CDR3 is TGTGCCATCGGGACAGGGGACGCAGATACGCAGTATTTT. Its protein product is CAIGTGDADTQYF.

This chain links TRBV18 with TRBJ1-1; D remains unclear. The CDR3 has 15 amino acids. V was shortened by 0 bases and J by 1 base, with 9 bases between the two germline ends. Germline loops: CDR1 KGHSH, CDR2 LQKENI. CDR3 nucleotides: TGTGCCAGCTCACCACCAATTTCGGGGAACACTGAAGCTTTCTTT. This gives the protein CASSPPISGNTEAFF.

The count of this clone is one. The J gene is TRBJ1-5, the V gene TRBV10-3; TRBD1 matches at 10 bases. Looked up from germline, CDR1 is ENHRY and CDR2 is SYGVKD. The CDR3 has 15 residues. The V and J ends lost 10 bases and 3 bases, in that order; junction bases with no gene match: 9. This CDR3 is CATSPGQGDNQPQHF. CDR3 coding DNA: TGTGCCACCTCGCCCGGACAGGGGGACAATCAGCCCCAGCATTTT.

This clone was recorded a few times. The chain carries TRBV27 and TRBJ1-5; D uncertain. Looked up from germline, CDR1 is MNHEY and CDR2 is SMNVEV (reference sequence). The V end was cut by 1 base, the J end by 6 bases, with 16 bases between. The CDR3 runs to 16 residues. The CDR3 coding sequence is TGTGCCAGCAGTTTATTCGGCGGTCGGGCGGGTCAGCCCCAGCATTTT. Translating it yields CASSLFGGRAGQPQHF.

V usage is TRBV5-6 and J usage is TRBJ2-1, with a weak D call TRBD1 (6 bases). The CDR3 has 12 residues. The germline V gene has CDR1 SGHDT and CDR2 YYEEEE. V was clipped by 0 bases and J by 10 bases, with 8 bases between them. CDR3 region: CASSLARGEQFF. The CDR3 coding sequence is TGTGCCAGCAGCTTGGCCAGGGGCGAGCAGTTCTTC. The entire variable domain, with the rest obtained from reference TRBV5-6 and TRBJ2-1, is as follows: DAGVTQSPTHLIKTRGQQVTLRCSPKSGHDTVSWYQQALGQGPQFIFQYYEEEERQRGNFPDRFSGHQFPNYSSELNVNALLLGDSALYLCASSLARGEQFFGPGTRLTVL.

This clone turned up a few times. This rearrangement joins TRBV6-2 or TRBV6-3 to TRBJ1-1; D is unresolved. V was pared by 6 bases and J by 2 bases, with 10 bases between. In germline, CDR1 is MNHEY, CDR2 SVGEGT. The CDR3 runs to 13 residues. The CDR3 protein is CASSFRSNTEAFF. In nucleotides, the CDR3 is TGTGCCAGCAGCTTCCGGAGTAACACTGAAGCTTTCTTT.

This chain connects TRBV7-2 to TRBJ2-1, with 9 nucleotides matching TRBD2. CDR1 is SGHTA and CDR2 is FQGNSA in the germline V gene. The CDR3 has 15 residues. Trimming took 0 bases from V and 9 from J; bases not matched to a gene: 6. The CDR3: CASSLARTSVREQFF. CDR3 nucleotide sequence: TGTGCCAGCAGCTTAGCCCGGACTAGCGTACGTGAGCAGTTCTTC.

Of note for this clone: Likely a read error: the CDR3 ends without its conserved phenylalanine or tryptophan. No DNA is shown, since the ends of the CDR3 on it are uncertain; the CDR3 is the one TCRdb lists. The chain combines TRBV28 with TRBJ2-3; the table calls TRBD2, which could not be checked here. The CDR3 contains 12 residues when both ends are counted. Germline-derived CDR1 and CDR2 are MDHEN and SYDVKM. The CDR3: CASSLSSGGLVY.

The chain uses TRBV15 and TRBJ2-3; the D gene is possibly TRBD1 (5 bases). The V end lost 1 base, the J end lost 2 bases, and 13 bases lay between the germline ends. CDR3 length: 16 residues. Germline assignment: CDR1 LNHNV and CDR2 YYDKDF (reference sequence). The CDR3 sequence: CATSRAPDRITDTQYF. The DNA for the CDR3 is TGTGCCACCAGCAGAGCCCCTGACAGAATCACAGATACGCAGTATTTT.

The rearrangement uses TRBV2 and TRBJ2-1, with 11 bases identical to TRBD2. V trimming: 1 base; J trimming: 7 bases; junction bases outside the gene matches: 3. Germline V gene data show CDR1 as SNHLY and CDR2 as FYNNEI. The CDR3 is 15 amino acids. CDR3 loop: CASSEVGLAANEQFF. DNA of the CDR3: TGTGCCAGCAGTGAAGTGGGACTAGCGGCAAATGAGCAGTTCTTC.

Written as DNA, the CDR3 is TGCAGCGTATCAGGGGACACCGGGGAGCTGTTTTTT. The encoded protein is CSVSGDTGELFF. The chain employs TRBV29-1 and TRBJ2-2; a possible D gene is TRBD1 (6 bases). Trimming left V 6 bases short and J 3 bases short, with 8 bases between. Germline lookup yields CDR1 SQVTM and CDR2 ANQGSEA. This CDR3 is built from 12 residues.

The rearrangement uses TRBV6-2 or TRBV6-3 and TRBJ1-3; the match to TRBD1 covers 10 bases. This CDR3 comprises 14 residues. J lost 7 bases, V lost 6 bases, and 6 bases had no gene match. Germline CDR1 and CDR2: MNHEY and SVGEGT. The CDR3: CASSSGQGTNTIYF. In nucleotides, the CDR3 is TGTGCCAGCAGCTCGGGACAGGGGACGAACACCATATATTTT.